Listed below are T cell receptor beta chains from one sample, sequenced in a study of cytomegalovirus exposure and HLA in healthy donors. Assay used: immunoSEQ multiplex PCR; TCRdb lists only in-frame clones, some missing. The table lists about 120,000 clones, around three quarters of them singletons. Sequenced material: PBMCs. These receptor sequences come from a female donor in good health and CMV-seronegative. Both conserved end residues are trimmed from each CDR3.

J: .
length: 13
V: TRBV11-2
CDR3: ASSLGPSGTYEQY

J: .
length: 13
V: TRBV4-1
CDR3: ASSQGQASSYEQY

J: TRBJ1-4
length: 12
V: TRBV5-5
CDR3: ASSLAPGREKLF

J: TRBJ2-3
length: 12
V: TRBV4-2
CDR3: ASLPGQGSDTQY

J: TRBJ1-1
length: 13
V: TRBV15
CDR3: ATSREVRENTEAF

J: TRBJ1-2
length: 14
V: TRBV14
CDR3: ASSQTLRDRPYGYT

J: TRBJ1-4
length: 13
V: TRBV2
CDR3: ASSDTDSQYEKLF

J: TRBJ1-4
length: 12
V: TRBV19
CDR3: ASSATATNEKLF

J: TRBJ2-3
length: 14
V: TRBV5-1
CDR3: ASSGGLAGVMDTQY

J: TRBJ2-7
length: 14
V: TRBV30
CDR3: AYKAGTGGHRGEQY

J: TRBJ1-6
length: 13
V: TRBV5-5
CDR3: ASSLARNYNSPLH

J: TRBJ1-1
length: 11
V: TRBV6-5
CDR3: ASSYSNRVPAF

J: TRBJ1-5
length: 15
V: TRBV19
CDR3: ASSIGRTVARNQPQH

J: TRBJ2-1
length: 13
V: TRBV5-5
CDR3: ASSLWPAAYNEQF

J: TRBJ2-1
length: 13
V: TRBV6-5
CDR3: ATRAVGGGVNEQF

J: TRBJ2-4
length: 12
V: TRBV30
CDR3: AWSVRGVKNIQY